The 29 T cell receptor beta chains reported below all come from one sample, sequenced in a study of HIV-infected patients and healthy controls. Follow-up blood was drawn about 14 weeks, roughly three months, after antiretroviral therapy began. Whole blood was used without fractionation, so all unsorted peripheral T cells were included. cDNA was made from 400 to 500 ng RNA using alpha and beta constant primers. Each of the alpha and beta chains got its own library through chain-specific third strand synthesis with indices. TCRdb recomputed calls from the 5' RACE reads with MiXCR, one row per CDR3 protein. The sample has over 8,000 distinct CDR3 sequences, around 6% seen once; the top ten hold under 30%. Here the sequenced sample was blood, taken during antiretroviral therapy. The receptors were sampled from an adult with HIV infection. The donor label of this sample is uncertain.

This clonotype was picked up many times. The chain couples TRBV29-1 to TRBJ2-3; D remains ambiguous. V lost 3 bases, J lost 7 bases, and 11 bases lay in between. The length of the CDR3 is 12 residues. Germline V lookup: CDR1 SQVTM, CDR2 ANQGSEA. As DNA, the CDR3 is TGCAGCGTTGATGGTGCGGATTATACGCAGTATTTT. Translation: CSVDGADYTQYF.

This clonotype was counted ten times or more. The chain joins TRBV19 to TRBJ2-6; D gene uncertain. The CDR3 covers 15 residues. Looked up from germline, CDR1 is LNHDA and CDR2 is SQIVND (reference sequence). V was shortened by 3 bases and J by 4 bases, with 10 bases between the two germline ends. CDR3: CASSIAGSGANVLTF. CDR3 in DNA: TGTGCCAGTAGTATTGCTGGATCCGGGGCCAACGTCCTGACTTTC.

This clonotype ranks as medium-sized. The chain joins TRBV20-1 to TRBJ2-3; TRBD2 might be the D (7 bases). Trimming took off 8 bases at V and 0 bases at J, with 15 bases between the two ends. Germline V lookup: CDR1 DFQATT, CDR2 SNEGSKA (reference sequence). CDR3 length: 14 amino acids. The CDR3 loop is CSSKRGGSTDTQYF. The CDR3 DNA reads TGCAGTTCTAAAAGGGGGGGGAGCACAGATACGCAGTATTTT.

V usage is TRBV20-1 and J usage is TRBJ1-1; no clear D. Trimming took 4 bases from V and 5 from J, leaving 17 bases between them. The length of the CDR3 is 14 residues. The germline gives CDR1 DFQATT, CDR2 SNEGSKA (reference sequence). This CDR3 reads CSATWLRGRTEAFF. The CDR3 DNA reads TGCAGTGCTACCTGGCTGCGGGGTCGTACTGAAGCTTTCTTT.

This clonotype was counted only a few times. The chain recombines TRBV6-5 with TRBJ2-5; tentatively, D is TRBD1 or TRBD2 (5 bases each). CDR3 length equals 13 residues. V dropped 5 bases and J dropped 1 base, with 8 bases sitting between them. Looked up from germline, CDR1 is MNHEY and CDR2 is SVGAGI. As DNA, the CDR3 is TGTGCCAGCAGTCGGGACGGCCAAGAGACCCAGTACTTC. Protein: CASSRDGQETQYF.

This clonotype was detected ten times or more. The CDR3 protein is CASSFNRMGTEAFF. The CDR3 DNA reads as TGTGCCAGCAGCTTCAACCGAATGGGCACTGAAGCTTTCTTT. This chain links TRBV14 with TRBJ1-1, with D unresolved. Trimming left V 5 bases short and J 4 bases short, with 14 bases between. Germline V gene data show CDR1 as SGHDN and CDR2 as FVKESK. This CDR3 has 14 amino acids. Looking up the rest from reference TRBV14 and TRBJ1-1 gives the full variable domain: EAGVTQFPSHSVIEKGQTVTLRCDPISGHDNLYWYRRVMGKEIKFLLHFVKESKQDESGMPNNRFLAERTGGTYSTLKVQPAELEDSGVYFCASSFNRMGTEAFFGQGTRLTVV.

A few counts support this clonotype. J is TRBJ2-3 and V is TRBV5-1, with D possibly matching TRBD1 (5 bases). The CDR3 contains 13 residues. V gave up 2 bases and J gave up 6 bases, with 10 bases separating them. Germline CDR1 and CDR2: SGHRS and YFSETQ. CDR3 coding DNA: TGCGCCAGCAGCTTCCCCAGGGCGGATACGCAGTATTTT. This translates into CASSFPRADTQYF.

At least ten counts were recorded for this clonotype. The V and J genes are TRBV4-2 and TRBJ2-7; D possibly corresponds to TRBD2 (6 bases). Germline V gene sequence: CDR1 LGHNA, CDR2 YNFKEQ. The length of the CDR3 is 15 residues. Between the trimmed V and J ends, which lost 9 bases and 6 bases, there was a span of 24 bases. This CDR3 reads CASSSERGLLREQYF. For the CDR3, the DNA is TGTGCCAGTTCTTCGGAACGGGGGTTACTCCGCGAGCAGTACTTC.

V is TRBV10-3 and J is TRBJ2-1; D call uncertain. The CDR3 is 13 amino acids. Germline lookup yields CDR1 ENHRY and CDR2 SYGVKD. Trimming stripped 4 bases from V and 10 bases from J, with 14 bases between. In DNA form, the CDR3 reads TGTGCCATCAGTGGAGGCCTCAACGGGGAGCAGTTCTTC. Translating it yields CAISGGLNGEQFF.

The chain combines TRBV30 with TRBJ1-2, with D uncertain. Trimming removed 3 bases from V and 7 bases from J, with 9 bases in between. CDR1 is GTSNPN, CDR2 SVGIG, per germline (reference sequence). The CDR3 extends over 11 amino acids. The CDR3 region is CAWRWGSGYTF. The CDR3 bases are TGTGCCTGGAGGTGGGGATCTGGCTACACCTTC.

This clonotype has a count of ten or more. DNA of the CDR3: TGCAGCGTTGAAGATGCTCGTATCGGGGACAGATACTTC. It codes for CSVEDARIGDRYF. The chain employs TRBV29-1 and TRBJ2-7, with 7 positions matching TRBD1. CDR3 size: 13 residues. Germline V gene data show CDR1 as SQVTM and CDR2 as ANQGSEA. Germline trimming cut 0 bases from V and 13 bases from J; bases unmatched to any gene: 12.

The rearrangement links TRBV3-1 to TRBJ2-6, with D perhaps being TRBD1 or TRBD2 (5 bases each). CDR3 length: 17 residues. Trimming took off 0 bases at V and 2 bases at J, with 11 bases between the two ends. CDR1 LGHDT and CDR2 YNNKEL come from the germline V gene (reference sequence). CDR3 residues: CASSQDLGAAGANVLTF. The CDR3 DNA is TGTGCCAGCAGCCAAGATCTCGGGGCTGCTGGGGCCAACGTCCTGACTTTC.

This clonotype was seen a few times. This chain links TRBV12-3 or TRBV12-4 with TRBJ1-2; D might be TRBD1 (5 bases). The CDR3 consists of 16 residues. V lost 2 bases and J 8 bases, leaving 21 bases between the germline ends. The CDR3 is CASSLTSPGTTLGYTF. The CDR3, as DNA: TGTGCCAGCAGTTTAACTAGCCCCGGGACCACCTTGGGCTACACCTTC.

This clonotype was recorded at least ten times. The gene calls are TRBV9 and TRBJ2-2, with no clear D. The V gene's germline CDR1 is SGDLS and CDR2 YYNGEE. The CDR3 spans 14 residues. Between the trimmed V and J ends, which lost 5 bases and 6 bases, there was a span of 14 bases. CDR3 residues: CASRSDSRPGELFF. CDR3 nucleotide sequence: TGTGCCAGCAGGTCCGACTCGAGGCCCGGGGAGCTGTTTTTT.

Many counts were recorded for this clonotype. V and J are TRBV5-1 and TRBJ1-1; D ambiguous. CDR3 length equals 14 residues. The germline V gene has CDR1 SGHRS and CDR2 YFSETQ. Trimming shortened V by 0 bases and J by 2 bases, and 8 bases separated the two germline ends. The DNA for the CDR3 is TGCGCCAGCAGCTTGGCCGCAGATAACACTGAAGCTTTCTTT. Translated, it gives CASSLAADNTEAFF.

Ten or more counts support this clonotype. The chain recombines TRBV30 with TRBJ2-5; D ambiguous. This CDR3 has 12 residues. Germline values: CDR1 GTSNPN, CDR2 SVGIG (reference sequence). The V end was cut by 0 bases, the J end by 1 base, with 3 bases between. The CDR3: CAWSVGQETQYF. The CDR3, as DNA: TGTGCCTGGAGTGTAGGCCAAGAGACCCAGTACTTC.

The chain carries TRBV29-1 and TRBJ2-3; possibly TRBD1 for D (6 bases). The germline V gene has CDR1 SQVTM and CDR2 ANQGSEA. The length of the CDR3 is 13 residues. The V end lost 4 bases, the J end lost 0 bases, and 8 bases lay between the germline ends. The CDR3 coding sequence is TGCAGCGTTGCCAGGGGAAGCACAGATACGCAGTATTTT. Protein sequence: CSVARGSTDTQYF.

This clonotype has a count of ten or more. The V and J genes are TRBV30 and TRBJ1-3; D is unresolved. The V gene's germline CDR1 is GTSNPN and CDR2 SVGIG (reference sequence). The CDR3 is 16 amino acids. Deletions cut 0 bases from V and 4 bases from J, with 16 bases between. This CDR3 reads CAWSVPGRSAGNTIYF. In DNA form, the CDR3 reads TGTGCCTGGAGTGTCCCGGGCAGGTCGGCGGGAAACACCATATATTTT.

In its sample, this clonotype was seen many times. This rearrangement joins TRBV6-6 to TRBJ1-5; 8 bases line up with TRBD1. V shed 6 bases and J 4 bases; nucleotides not matched to a gene: 11. Germline CDR1 is MNHNY and CDR2 is SVGAGI (reference sequence). The CDR3 is made up of 16 amino acids. CDR3 sequence reads: CASRSGQGGLNQPQHF. CDR3 DNA sequence: TGTGCCAGCAGGAGTGGACAGGGAGGACTGAATCAGCCCCAGCATTTT.

This clonotype was recorded at least ten times. This chain links TRBV9 with TRBJ1-5; D is unclear. The V end was cut by 3 bases, the J end by 0 bases, with 7 bases between. Germline values: CDR1 SGDLS, CDR2 YYNGEE. The CDR3 sequence is 14 residues long. The CDR3 DNA sequence: TGTGCCAGCAGCGAGGCTGATAGCAATCAGCCCCAGCATTTT. Encoded protein: CASSEADSNQPQHF.

By share, this clonotype counts as medium-sized. The chain employs TRBV14 and TRBJ2-5; 8 nucleotides match TRBD1. The CDR3 has 17 residues. V shed 2 bases, J shed 5 bases, and the junction held 13 bases outside the gene matches. CDR1 and CDR2 (germline): SGHDN, FVKESK. CDR3 DNA sequence: TGTGCCAGCAGCCAACGCTATGGGACAGGCAAAACGGAGACCCAGTACTTC. Translated, it gives CASSQRYGTGKTETQYF. Full variable domain (rest looked up from reference TRBV14 and TRBJ2-5): EAGVTQFPSHSVIEKGQTVTLRCDPISGHDNLYWYRRVMGKEIKFLLHFVKESKQDESGMPNNRFLAERTGGTYSTLKVQPAELEDSGVYFCASSQRYGTGKTETQYFGPGTRLLVL.

This clonotype showed up many times. This chain uses TRBV6-2 or TRBV6-3 with TRBJ1-1; tentative D call: TRBD1 (6 bases). The germline V gene encodes CDR1 MNHEY and CDR2 SVGEGT. This CDR3 has 15 amino acids. Trimming left V 5 bases short and J 0 bases short, with 13 bases between. This CDR3 reads CASSRAGAMNTEAFF. For the CDR3, the DNA is TGTGCCAGCAGTCGGGCGGGGGCCATGAACACTGAAGCTTTCTTT.

This clonotype was observed many times. The rearrangement uses TRBV12-3 or TRBV12-4 and TRBJ1-5; a possible D gene is TRBD1 (5 bases). The CDR3 consists of 15 residues. Trimming stripped 5 bases from V and 6 bases from J, with 17 bases between. CDR3 nucleotide sequence: TGTGCCAGCAGTCCCACGAGGGGCGTCAGTCAGCCCCAGCATTTT. This gives the protein CASSPTRGVSQPQHF.

This clonotype is judged medium-sized. This sequence joins TRBV7-8 and TRBJ2-1, with a weak D call TRBD1 (5 bases). Germline CDR1 and CDR2: SGHVS and FQNEAQ. CDR3 length: 14 residues. The ends were cut back, 5 bases at V and 8 bases at J, with 16 bases in the middle. The CDR3 region is CASSPNPGSHEQFF. For the CDR3, the DNA is TGTGCCAGCAGCCCAAACCCAGGGTCCCATGAGCAGTTCTTC.

The table lists this clonotype with many counts. This chain connects TRBV6-1 to TRBJ1-1, with D possibly being TRBD1 (5 bases). The V gene lost 7 bases and the J gene lost 0 bases, with 9 bases spanning the gap. This CDR3 has 13 residues. Looked up from germline, CDR1 is MNHNS and CDR2 is SASEGT. Here the CDR3 DNA reads TGTGCCAGCACTCTGGGGCTGAACACTGAAGCTTTCTTT. The encoded protein is CASTLGLNTEAFF.

Many counts were recorded for this clonotype. The chain links TRBV12-3 or TRBV12-4 to TRBJ2-7; possibly TRBD1 for D (7 bases). The V end was cut by 6 bases, the J end by 7 bases, with 25 bases between. The CDR3 runs to 16 residues. Written as DNA, the CDR3 is TGTGCCAGCAGCTTGACCTACAAGATCCCAGGGGGGGAGCAGTACTTC. Translated, it gives CASSLTYKIPGGEQYF.

The chain carries TRBV19 and TRBJ1-2; D unresolved. Germline V gene lookup returns CDR1 LNHDA and CDR2 SQIVND (reference sequence). The germline V and J ends were trimmed by 5 bases and 8 bases, with 18 bases remaining between them. The CDR3 extends over 14 amino acids. The CDR3 region has the DNA TGTGCCAGTAGTTCCTGGACTCTCTCGGGAGGCTACACCTTC. Its translation is CASSSWTLSGGYTF.

This clonotype was recorded many times. The chain uses TRBV29-1 and TRBJ1-1; D uncertain. Trimming took off 6 bases at V and 6 bases at J, with 11 bases between the two ends. The CDR3 totals 11 residues. Germline V gene lookup returns CDR1 SQVTM and CDR2 ANQGSEA. The CDR3 region is CSVLDPAEAFF. The DNA for the CDR3 is TGCAGCGTCTTAGACCCTGCTGAAGCTTTCTTT.

This sequence joins TRBV7-9 and TRBJ2-2; 13 bases match TRBD2. Unmatched junction bases numbered 14, after V lost 5 bases and J lost 5 bases. The CDR3 runs 19 residues. Germline values: CDR1 SEHNR, CDR2 FQNEAQ (reference sequence). CDR3 region: CASSPRTSGGGTRTGELFF. Here the CDR3 DNA reads TGTGCCAGCAGCCCGCGGACTAGCGGGGGTGGAACAAGGACCGGGGAGCTGTTTTTT.